This TCR beta chain is drawn from a study of blood T cell repertoires in COVID-19. Looking at the study overall: Collection of acute and convalescent COVID-19 samples took place in the United States, Italy and Spain. The cDNA or gDNA used as material had been derived from T cells, B-cell-depleted T cells, or PBMCs.

V lost 0 bases and J 6 bases, leaving 9 bases between the germline ends. CDR1 and CDR2 (germline): SGDLS, YYNGEE. The CDR3 has 13 amino acids. Authors' analysis steps: Reference gene primer amplification in the assay estimated nucleated cell counts. Assay used: immunoSEQ multiplex PCR; TCRdb lists only in-frame clones, some missing. V, J and clone size are those of that table, while D and trimming were read from the DNA. The table shows about 200,000 clones, with about 88% occurring only once. The material sequenced was peripheral blood. The clonotype comes from a man between 60 and 70 years old with acute or convalescent COVID-19. The V and J genes are TRBV9 and TRBJ1-1; TRBD1 is a possible D gene (5 bases). CDR3 protein: CASSVDAGPEAFF. The CDR3 nucleotides are TGTGCCAGCAGCGTAGATGCGGGGCCTGAAGCTTTCTTT. Full variable domain (outside the CDR3, taken from reference TRBV9 and TRBJ1-1): DSGVTQTPKHLITATGQRVTLRCSPRSGDLSVYWYQQSLDQGLQFLIQYYNGEERAKGNILERFSAQQFPDLHSELNLSSLELGDSALYFCASSVDAGPEAFFGQGTRLTVV.